These T cell receptor beta chains were read from a single sample in a study of blood T cells in healthy people across ages. TCRdb analysed the 5' RACE reads with MiXCR anew, one entry per CDR3 protein. The sample includes approximately 730,000 distinct CDR3 sequences, approximately 43% seen only once; the top ten take about 20%. The sample comprised blood. These receptors came from an older woman in good health. Both conserved end residues are part of each CDR3. Each record gives: CDR3 DNA, CDR3 protein, V gene, D gene, clone size, J gene. The D gene is left open where the match is weak. A clone size is listed for some rows: how often the clone was seen (once, few, many), or a class if it is expanded.

CDR3nt: TGCAGTGCTAGAGAGTTGGAAGGGAACGGACCGTACGAGCAGTACTTC; CDR3aa: CSARELEGNGPYEQYF; v_gene: TRBV20-1; d_gene: .; abundance: .; j_gene: TRBJ2-7
CDR3nt: TGTGCCACCAGTAATAACCTTGGGGGACTAGCCTACAATGAGCAGTTCTTC; CDR3aa: CATSNNLGGLAYNEQFF; v_gene: TRBV24-1; d_gene: TRBD2; abundance: .; j_gene: TRBJ2-1
CDR3nt: TGTGCCAGCGCTCTTGGGGCCTACAATGAGCAGTTCTTC; CDR3aa: CASALGAYNEQFF; v_gene: TRBV6-2/TRBV6-3; d_gene: .; abundance: .; j_gene: TRBJ2-1
CDR3nt: TGTGCCAGCAGTTACCCCACAACTAATGAAAAACTGTTTTTT; CDR3aa: CASSYPTTNEKLFF; v_gene: TRBV6-2/TRBV6-3; d_gene: .; abundance: .; j_gene: TRBJ1-4
CDR3nt: TGCAGTGCTACAAGACAGGGGGCGAGGGATACGCAGTATTTT; CDR3aa: CSATRQGARDTQYF; v_gene: TRBV20-1; d_gene: TRBD1; abundance: .; j_gene: TRBJ2-3
CDR3nt: TGTGCCAGTGCCAAGAACAATGAGCAGTTCTTC; CDR3aa: CASAKNNEQFF; v_gene: TRBV6-5; d_gene: .; abundance: .; j_gene: TRBJ2-1
CDR3nt: TGTGCCAGCAGCCAAGCGGGCCGGTCCAATGAGCAGTTCTTC; CDR3aa: CASSQAGRSNEQFF; v_gene: TRBV4-2; d_gene: .; abundance: many; j_gene: TRBJ2-1
CDR3nt: TGTGCCAGCAGTTTAGCGCCGGGCGGCGGCTACACCTTC; CDR3aa: CASSLAPGGGYTF; v_gene: TRBV12-3/TRBV12-4; d_gene: .; abundance: many; j_gene: TRBJ1-2
CDR3nt: TGCGCCAGCAGCTTAGGACAGGCCCTAGATACGCAGTATTTT; CDR3aa: CASSLGQALDTQYF; v_gene: TRBV5-1; d_gene: TRBD1; abundance: .; j_gene: TRBJ2-3
CDR3nt: TGTGCTAGGGGTTGGGCCGGACAGGGGGGGCAGTTCTTC; CDR3aa: CARGWAGQGGQFF; v_gene: TRBV12-5; d_gene: TRBD1; abundance: .; j_gene: TRBJ2-1
CDR3nt: TGTGCCAGCAGTTTGGGGCCGGATGAAAACACTGAAGCTTTCTTT; CDR3aa: CASSLGPDENTEAFF; v_gene: TRBV12-3/TRBV12-4; d_gene: .; abundance: .; j_gene: TRBJ1-1
CDR3nt: TGTGCCAGCAGCCTCCCCGCAGTCCTGAACACTGAAGCTTTCTTT; CDR3aa: CASSLPAVLNTEAFF; v_gene: TRBV7-2; d_gene: .; abundance: few; j_gene: TRBJ1-1
CDR3nt: TGTGCCAGCGGAAACGAAAAACTGTTTTTT; CDR3aa: CASGNEKLFF; v_gene: TRBV9; d_gene: .; abundance: few; j_gene: TRBJ1-4
CDR3nt: TGTGCCAGCAGGGGCCCTACCGAGCAGTACTTC; CDR3aa: CASRGPTEQYF; v_gene: TRBV2; d_gene: .; abundance: few; j_gene: TRBJ2-7
CDR3nt: TGTGCCAGCAGCGTCGGGACATCTTCTAACTATGGCTACACCTTC; CDR3aa: CASSVGTSSNYGYTF; v_gene: TRBV9; d_gene: .; abundance: few; j_gene: TRBJ1-2
CDR3nt: TGTGCCAGCAGCGAAAATACAGGGTACGAGCAGTACTTC; CDR3aa: CASSENTGYEQYF; v_gene: TRBV14; d_gene: .; abundance: .; j_gene: TRBJ2-7
CDR3nt: TGCGCCAGCAGCTTGACAGGGGGACTGACAGATACGCAGTATTTT; CDR3aa: CASSLTGGLTDTQYF; v_gene: TRBV5-1; d_gene: TRBD1; abundance: many; j_gene: TRBJ2-3
CDR3nt: TGTGCCAGCAGCGTACGACAGGGGGGGGACGAGCAGTACTTC; CDR3aa: CASSVRQGGDEQYF; v_gene: TRBV7-2; d_gene: TRBD1; abundance: many; j_gene: TRBJ2-7
CDR3nt: TGTGCCAGCAGTCACAGGGGTGGAGAGCAGTACTTC; CDR3aa: CASSHRGGEQYF; v_gene: TRBV6-6; d_gene: TRBD1; abundance: many; j_gene: TRBJ2-7
CDR3nt: TGTGCCATCAGTGGGGACACCTTGGAGCAGTACTTC; CDR3aa: CAISGDTLEQYF; v_gene: TRBV10-3; d_gene: .; abundance: few; j_gene: TRBJ2-7
CDR3nt: TGCAGTGCAAGAGGACTAGCGGGACCTAGCGCCTACAATGAGCAGTTCTTC; CDR3aa: CSARGLAGPSAYNEQFF; v_gene: TRBV20-1; d_gene: TRBD2; abundance: .; j_gene: TRBJ2-1
CDR3nt: TGTGCCAGCACCTTCCGGGACAGGGGAGATCACGAGCAGTACTTC; CDR3aa: CASTFRDRGDHEQYF; v_gene: TRBV6-6; d_gene: TRBD1; abundance: few; j_gene: TRBJ2-7